This T cell receptor beta chain stems from a study of response to subunit inactivated influenza vaccine. Whole-study findings and limits: Authors suggested few new T cells are recruited by each seasonal influenza vaccination.

CDR3 length: 15 residues. The germline gives CDR1 DFQATT, CDR2 SNEGSKA (reference sequence). This clonotype was seen just once. Its matching antigen is unknown. At one end the junction does not follow the germline gene, possibly because of a read error. Using its own MiXCR run on the RT-PCR reads, TCRdb lists one record per CDR3 protein. The data hold about 500,000 distinct CDR3 sequences, with 16% observed a single time. Sequenced here: CD4+ T cells sorted from PBMCs, sampled less than 30 months after vaccination. The chain employs TRBV20-1 and TRBJ2-1, with 7 bases lining up with TRBD1. The TCR was taken from a man aged 50-75 years who received an inactivated influenza vaccine. CDR3 in DNA: TGCTGTGCTATACAGGGGATTGGCTCCTACAATGAGCAGTTCTTC. Translating it yields CCAIQGIGSYNEQFF.